One sample yielded the 18 T cell receptor beta chains listed below, sequenced in a study of neurological immune-mediated disorders. TCRdb called the 5' RACE reads again in MiXCR, with one record for every CDR3 protein. This table holds 65,000 to 90,000 distinct CDR3 sequences, around 10% found once. The specimen sequenced was PBMCs. The receptors here all came from a man aged 35 to 55 in good health.

This clonotype has at least ten counts. The J gene is TRBJ2-5, the V gene TRBV9; 9 positions agree with TRBD1. V lost 3 bases to trimming and J lost 2 bases; unmatched junction nucleotides: 5. The CDR3 has 15 residues. Germline V gene sequence: CDR1 SGDLS, CDR2 YYNGEE. The DNA for the CDR3 is TGTGCCAGCAGCGCGGGACAGGGACCTCAAGAGACCCAGTACTTC. Protein sequence: CASSAGQGPQETQYF.

Ten or more counts support this clonotype. The V gene is TRBV7-9, the J gene TRBJ2-7; TRBD1 matches 12 bases. Per germline, CDR1 SEHNR and CDR2 FQNEAQ (reference sequence). V shed 5 bases, J shed 6 bases, and the junction held 8 bases outside the gene matches. This CDR3 spans 15 amino acids. Here the CDR3 reads CASSPRGQGALEQYF. The CDR3 nucleotides are TGTGCCAGCAGCCCCCGGGGACAGGGGGCCCTCGAGCAGTACTTC.

This clonotype was detected ten times or more. A much larger clone differs from this one at a single base, so this may be a read error. The genes are TRBV6-5 and TRBJ2-6, with D unresolved. There are 16 residues in the CDR3. Germline assignment: CDR1 MNHEY and CDR2 SVGAGI. CDR3 amino acids: CASSYSGFPGVNVLTF. The CDR3 nucleotides are TGTGCCAGCAGTTACTCGGGTTTTCCTGGGGTCAACGTCCTGACTTTC.

This clonotype was counted many times. J is TRBJ2-1 and V is TRBV9, with D perhaps matching TRBD1 (6 bases). V lost 1 base and J lost 0, with 20 bases in between. The germline gives CDR1 SGDLS, CDR2 YYNGEE. CDR3 length: 19 amino acids. The CDR3 loop reads CASSVWGPIGRISYNEQFF. In DNA, the CDR3 is TGTGCCAGCAGCGTATGGGGGCCTATCGGACGGATCTCCTACAATGAGCAGTTCTTC.

Many counts were recorded for this clonotype. The chain employs TRBV7-9 and TRBJ2-5, with 7 bases identical to TRBD1. This CDR3 contains 17 residues. The trim removed 1 base at V and 5 bases at J, leaving 13 bases unmatched. The germline V gene encodes CDR1 SEHNR and CDR2 FQNEAQ (reference sequence). The CDR3 here is CASSLGSTGLKEETQYF. The CDR3 DNA reads as TGTGCCAGCAGCTTAGGTTCGACAGGGCTCAAGGAGGAGACCCAGTACTTC.

This clonotype was counted at least ten times. The V and J genes are TRBV25-1 and TRBJ1-2, with 10 bases that match TRBD1. This CDR3 region has 16 residues. The germline V gene encodes CDR1 MGHDK and CDR2 SYGVNS. The junction had 7 bases not matched to a gene; V was cut back by 2 bases and J by 4 bases. CDR3 sequence reads: CASSEPLGQGGYGYTF. In DNA form, the CDR3 reads TGTGCCAGCAGTGAACCACTCGGACAGGGGGGCTATGGCTACACCTTC.

There are many counts of this clonotype. The chain carries TRBV9 and TRBJ2-4; D may correspond to TRBD1 or TRBD2 (6 bases each). V lost 8 bases and J 2 bases, leaving 14 bases between the germline ends. Per the germline V gene, CDR1 is SGDLS and CDR2 is YYNGEE. The CDR3 runs to 14 residues. CDR3 in amino acids: CARGRGAPKNIQYF. Here the CDR3 DNA reads TGTGCCAGGGGAAGGGGGGCGCCCAAAAACATTCAGTACTTC.

The table lists this clonotype with many counts. The V and J genes are TRBV29-1 and TRBJ2-7; TRBD1 agrees at 9 bases. Trimming cost V 4 bases and J 5 bases; bases outside gene matches: 6. This CDR3 region has 13 residues. The germline gives CDR1 SQVTM, CDR2 ANQGSEA. The DNA of the CDR3 is TGCAGCGTTGCTGGGACAGGGCTTCACGAGCAGTACTTC. Amino acids: CSVAGTGLHEQYF.

At least ten counts were recorded for this clonotype. This chain uses TRBV14 with TRBJ2-2; D gene uncertain. This CDR3 contains 15 residues. The V gene lost 1 base and the J gene lost 0 bases, with 6 bases spanning the gap. Per the germline V gene, CDR1 is SGHDN and CDR2 is FVKESK. CDR3 nucleotide sequence: TGTGCCAGCAGCCAAGGCCCAGCGAACACCGGGGAGCTGTTTTTT. Translated, it gives CASSQGPANTGELFF. The full variable domain, completed using reference TRBV14 and TRBJ2-2, is EAGVTQFPSHSVIEKGQTVTLRCDPISGHDNLYWYRRVMGKEIKFLLHFVKESKQDESGMPNNRFLAERTGGTYSTLKVQPAELEDSGVYFCASSQGPANTGELFFGEGSRLTVL.

Many counts were recorded for this clonotype. The rearrangement joins TRBV6-5 to TRBJ1-2; D not resolved. From germline, CDR1 is MNHEY and CDR2 SVGAGI. This CDR3 contains 16 residues. V lost 2 bases, J lost 5 bases, and 18 bases lay in between. CDR3 amino acids: CASSYQRLPKGYGYTF. As DNA, the CDR3 is TGTGCCAGCAGTTACCAGAGACTGCCAAAAGGATATGGCTACACCTTC.

This clonotype was detected many times. The chain employs TRBV3-1 and TRBJ2-5, with D perhaps assigned TRBD1 or TRBD2 (6 bases each). Trimming stripped 1 base from V and 4 bases from J, with 25 bases between. CDR1 is LGHDT, CDR2 YNNKEL, per germline (reference sequence). The CDR3 loop spans 19 amino acids. The CDR3 reads CASSQAFETGTRGLETQYF. CDR3 coding DNA: TGTGCCAGCAGCCAAGCCTTTGAAACCGGGACAAGGGGACTAGAGACCCAGTACTTC.

This rearrangement joins TRBV6-5 to TRBJ2-5; D is possibly TRBD1 (7 bases). Trimming left V 5 bases short and J 0 bases short, with 19 bases between. CDR3 length: 17 amino acids. Germline V gene sequence: CDR1 MNHEY, CDR2 SVGAGI. The CDR3: CASSNRQGRGYQETQYF. CDR3 nucleotides: TGTGCCAGCAGTAATCGACAGGGACGGGGGTACCAAGAGACCCAGTACTTC.

This clonotype was seen many times. This chain connects TRBV7-2 to TRBJ2-3; D is unclear. V gave up 1 base and J gave up 1 base, with 9 bases separating them. Per the germline V gene, CDR1 is SGHTA and CDR2 is FQGNSA. This CDR3 comprises 15 residues. The CDR3 region is CASSLDLARTDTQYF. The CDR3 DNA reads TGTGCCAGCAGCTTAGATCTGGCTCGCACAGATACGCAGTATTTT.

This clonotype was seen many times. This chain uses TRBV7-9 with TRBJ2-7; D remains unclear. Germline V lookup: CDR1 SEHNR, CDR2 FQNEAQ (reference sequence). The CDR3 has 14 residues. V was trimmed by 5 bases and J by 2 bases, leaving 13 bases between them. The CDR3 spells CASSPVDGAYEQYF. In DNA form, the CDR3 reads TGTGCCAGCAGCCCTGTGGACGGAGCCTACGAGCAGTACTTC.

This clonotype has ten or more counts. The V and J genes are TRBV20-1 and TRBJ1-2; 7 nucleotides align to TRBD1. Looked up from germline, CDR1 is DFQATT and CDR2 is SNEGSKA (reference sequence). The CDR3 extends over 14 amino acids. V shed 6 bases, J shed 6 bases, and the junction held 13 bases outside the gene matches. As DNA, the CDR3 is TGCAGTGCCCCGACAGGGTACACCAAGGATGGCTACACCTTC. This encodes CSAPTGYTKDGYTF.

This clonotype was found many times. The rearrangement joins TRBV5-8 to TRBJ2-6; no firm D call. The CDR3 covers 17 residues. The V end was cut by 0 bases, the J end by 1 base, with 11 bases between. Germline V gene sequence: CDR1 SGHTS, CDR2 YDEGEE. The CDR3 nucleotides are TGTGCCAGCAGCTTGGGACTGACGTTATCTGGGGCCAACGTCCTGACTTTC. Translating gives CASSLGLTLSGANVLTF.

A word on this clonotype: This may be a read error, as it is one base from a much larger clone. The chain combines TRBV9 with TRBJ2-1, with unresolved D. Trimming pared 3 bases from V and 1 base from J, leaving 14 bases between. This CDR3 spans 16 amino acids. Germline CDR1 and CDR2: SGDLS and YYNGEE. The CDR3 DNA follows: TGTGCCAGCAGCGCACCCAGCTGTCCATCCTACAATGAGCAGTTCTTC. Amino acid sequence: CASSAPSCPSYNEQFF.

There are many counts of this clonotype. The gene calls are TRBV27 and TRBJ2-7, with 8 bases lining up with TRBD1. The CDR3 is 13 amino acids. J lost 5 bases, V lost 6 bases, and 6 bases had no gene match. The germline V gene has CDR1 MNHEY and CDR2 SMNVEV (reference sequence). The DNA for the CDR3 is TGTGCCAGCAGCGGACAGGGAGAGCACGAGCAGTACTTC. Translation: CASSGQGEHEQYF.